Listed below are T cell receptor beta chains from one sample, sequenced in a study of beta chain features in type 1 diabetes. Profiled with immunoSEQ multiplex PCR; TCRdb holds only in-frame clones, not every one. The sample has around 690,000 clones, around 12% seen once. Sequenced material: naive CD4+ T cells from blood. All receptors come from a young man with type 1 diabetes. The conserved cysteine and the conserved F or W are not part of the CDR3 here. Not every row has a clone size; where given, it reads once, few, many or a size class.

>-|TRBJ1-1|TRBV19
ASRSAGASPMNTEAF
>few|TRBJ1-1|TRBV29-1
SVARVRNTEAF
>-|TRBJ2-3|TRBV14
ASSQEPAYRDTQY
>-|TRBJ2-3|TRBV21-1
ASSNLGGSTDTQY
>few|TRBJ2-1|TRBV18
ASSPTGSEFNEQF
>few|TRBJ2-3|TRBV7-2
ASSLDRGTDTQY
>few|TRBJ2-3|TRBV7-8
ASSFASGGANTQY
>few|TRBJ2-3|TRBV19
ASSIGGVAWRY
>few|TRBJ2-3|TRBV28
ASSFGISRQY
>few|TRBJ1-1|TRBV11-2
ASSYVVGQGLNTEAF
>few|TRBJ2-7|TRBV29-1
SVVGRSYEQY
>few|TRBJ1-1|TRBV12-5
ASGPPEAF
>once|TRBJ2-7|TRBV18
ASSPPTVSSYEQY
>few|TRBJ2-5|TRBV18
ASSPPGLPQETQY
>-|TRBJ2-7|TRBV14
ASSQDLIGVDEQY
>-|TRBJ2-3|TRBV2
ASSEAPATDTQY